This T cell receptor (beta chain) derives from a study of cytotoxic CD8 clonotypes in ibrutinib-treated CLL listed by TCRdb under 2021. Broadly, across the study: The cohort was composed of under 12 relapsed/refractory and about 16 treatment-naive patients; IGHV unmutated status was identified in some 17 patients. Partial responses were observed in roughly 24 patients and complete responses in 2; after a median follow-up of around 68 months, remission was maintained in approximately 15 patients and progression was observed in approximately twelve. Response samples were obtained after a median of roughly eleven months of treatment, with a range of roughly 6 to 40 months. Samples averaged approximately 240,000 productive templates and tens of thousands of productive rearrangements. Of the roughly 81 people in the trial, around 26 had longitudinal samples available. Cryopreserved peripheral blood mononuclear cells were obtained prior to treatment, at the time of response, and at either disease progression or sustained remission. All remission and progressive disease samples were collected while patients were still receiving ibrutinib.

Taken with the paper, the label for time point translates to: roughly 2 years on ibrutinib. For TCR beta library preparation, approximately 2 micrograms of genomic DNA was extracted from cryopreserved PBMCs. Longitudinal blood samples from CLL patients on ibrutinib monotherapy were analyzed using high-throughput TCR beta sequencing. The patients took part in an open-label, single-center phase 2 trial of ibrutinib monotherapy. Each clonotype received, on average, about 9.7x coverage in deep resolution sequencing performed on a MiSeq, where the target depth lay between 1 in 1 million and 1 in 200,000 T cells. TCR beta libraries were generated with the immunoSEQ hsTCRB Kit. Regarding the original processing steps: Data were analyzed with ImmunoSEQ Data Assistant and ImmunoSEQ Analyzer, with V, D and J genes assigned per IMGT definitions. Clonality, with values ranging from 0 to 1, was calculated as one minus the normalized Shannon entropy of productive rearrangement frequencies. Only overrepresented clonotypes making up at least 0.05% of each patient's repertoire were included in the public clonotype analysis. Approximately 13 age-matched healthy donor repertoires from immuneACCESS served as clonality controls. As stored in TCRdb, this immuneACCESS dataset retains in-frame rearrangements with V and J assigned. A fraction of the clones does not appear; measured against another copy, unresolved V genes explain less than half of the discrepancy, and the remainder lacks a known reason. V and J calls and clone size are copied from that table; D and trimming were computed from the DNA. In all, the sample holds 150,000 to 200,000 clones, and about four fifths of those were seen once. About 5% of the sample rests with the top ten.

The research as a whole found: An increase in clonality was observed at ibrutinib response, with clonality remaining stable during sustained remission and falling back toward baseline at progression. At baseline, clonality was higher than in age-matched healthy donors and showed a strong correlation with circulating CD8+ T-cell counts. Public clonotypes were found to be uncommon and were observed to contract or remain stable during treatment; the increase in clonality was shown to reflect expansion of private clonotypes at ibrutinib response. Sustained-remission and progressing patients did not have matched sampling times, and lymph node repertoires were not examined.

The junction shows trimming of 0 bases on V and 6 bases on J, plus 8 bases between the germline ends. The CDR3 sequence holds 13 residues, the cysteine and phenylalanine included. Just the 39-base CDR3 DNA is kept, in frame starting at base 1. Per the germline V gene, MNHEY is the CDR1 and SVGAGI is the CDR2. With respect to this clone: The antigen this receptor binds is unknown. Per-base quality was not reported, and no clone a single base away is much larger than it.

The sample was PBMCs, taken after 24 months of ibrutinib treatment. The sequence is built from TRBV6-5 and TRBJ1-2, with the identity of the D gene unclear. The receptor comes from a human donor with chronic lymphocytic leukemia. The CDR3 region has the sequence CASSYSMANGYTF. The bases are TGTGCCAGCAGTTACTCGATGGCAAATGGCTACACCTTC.